Each of the 26 T cell receptor beta chains below was sequenced from the same sample in a study of Ad26.COV2.S vaccination and SARS-CoV-2 variants. The method was immunoSEQ multiplex PCR; TCRdb's version includes in-frame clones alone and lacks a portion of them. Counted here are approximately 450,000 clones, approximately 92% occurring once; the ten biggest clones make up approximately 12%. Treatment meaning: over 15 received Ad26.COV2.S at low or high dose, single or two shots; 5 received placebo; per-sample allocation not given. It was on day 63 after the first vaccine or placebo injection that samples were taken. The input for sequencing was peripheral blood, taken in a trial of Ad26.COV2.S vaccine versus placebo. The receptors shown here come from a person aged 18-60 years who received the Ad26.COV2.S COVID-19 vaccine or a placebo.

This clone was counted a single time. The chain uses TRBV29-1 and TRBJ2-3, with no clear D. V was cut by 3 bases and J by 4 bases, with 11 bases left in between. The CDR3 consists of 13 residues. Germline CDR1 is SQVTM and CDR2 is ANQGSEA. The CDR3 DNA sequence: TGCAGCGTTGACATAGACGAGTCAGATACGCAGTATTTT. Translation gives CSVDIDESDTQYF.

The V and J genes are TRBV6-1 and TRBJ1-1, with D hard to call. V was clipped by 3 bases and J by 4 bases, with 9 bases between them. CDR1 and CDR2 from the germline V gene are MNHNS and SASEGT. The CDR3 has 13 amino acids. CDR3 nucleotides: TGTGCCAGCAGTGATAATAGCCCCACTGAAGCTTTCTTT. It is translated as CASSDNSPTEAFF.

The rearrangement uses TRBV7-3 and TRBJ2-3, with unresolved D. The V gene lost 2 bases and the J gene lost 3 bases, with 6 bases spanning the gap. CDR1 is SGHTA, CDR2 FQGTGA, per germline. The CDR3 runs to 13 residues. CDR3 sequence reads: CASSLPNTDTQYF. CDR3 DNA: TGTGCCAGCAGCTTACCTAATACAGATACGCAGTATTTT.

CDR3 nucleotides: TGTGCCAGCAGTACACCCGGGACAGGGGTTTATGAGCAGTTCTTC. It encodes CASSTPGTGVYEQFF. This chain joins TRBV28 and TRBJ2-1, with 10 bases that match TRBD1. The CDR3 sequence is 15 residues long. Per the germline V gene, CDR1 is MDHEN and CDR2 is SYDVKM. With V trimmed by 5 bases and J by 8 bases, 9 bases remained unmatched.

J is TRBJ2-7 and V is TRBV6-5, with 7 bases aligning to TRBD1. The CDR3 runs 13 residues. Losses at the gene ends were 4 bases for V and 3 bases for J; bases not matched to a gene: 3. From germline, CDR1 is MNHEY and CDR2 SVGAGI. The CDR3 nucleotides read TGTGCCAGCAGTTTCCGGGACAGCTACGAGCAGTACTTC. The encoded protein is CASSFRDSYEQYF.

This clone was seen just once. V is TRBV28 and J is TRBJ2-1; D not certain. The CDR3 is made up of 16 amino acids. Trimming left V 7 bases short and J 0 bases short, with 16 bases between. Germline CDR1 MDHEN, CDR2 SYDVKM. DNA of the CDR3: TGTGCCAGCAATGCAGGCGCTATCAGCTCCTACAATGAGCAGTTCTTC. Amino acid sequence: CASNAGAISSYNEQFF.

Only a few counts were recorded for this clone. In DNA, the CDR3 is TGTGCCAGCAGCCGTAACATGATGGGCGAGCAGTACTTC. It is translated as CASSRNMMGEQYF. V and J are TRBV3-1 (or the pseudogene TRBV3-2) and TRBJ2-7, with D hard to call. The CDR3 totals 13 residues. The V gene lost 4 bases and the J gene lost 6 bases, with 13 bases spanning the gap. Germline values: CDR1 LGHDT, CDR2 YNNKEL (reference sequence).

The chain is built from TRBV4-3 and TRBJ2-3, with 9 bases fitting TRBD2. The germline V gene has CDR1 LGHNA and CDR2 YSLEER. The V and J ends lost 0 bases and 6 bases, in that order; junction bases with no gene match: 10. This CDR3 has 17 amino acids. CDR3 region: CASSQDSASGMMDTQYF. The DNA of the CDR3 is TGCGCCAGCAGCCAAGATTCGGCTAGCGGGATGATGGATACGCAGTATTTT.

The rearrangement uses TRBV7-9 and TRBJ2-3; TRBD2 agrees at 13 bases. Trimming at V came to 6 bases and at J to 1 base, leaving 10 bases not matched to a gene. CDR1 and CDR2 from the germline V gene are SEHNR and FQNEAQ (reference sequence). The CDR3 is 18 amino acids. CDR3 DNA: TGTGCCAGCAGGTCCTCCGGGACTAGCGGGGCCCGCACAGATACGCAGTATTTT. This sequence encodes CASRSSGTSGARTDTQYF.

This clone came up once. This chain joins TRBV28 and TRBJ2-7; weak D call: TRBD1 (5 bases). Germline V gene sequence: CDR1 MDHEN, CDR2 SYDVKM. This CDR3 region has 14 residues. Trimming stripped 3 bases from V and 3 bases from J, with 12 bases between. The CDR3 region has the DNA TGTGCCAGCAGTTTGTCAGGGCCGAACTACGAGCAGTACTTC. Translation gives CASSLSGPNYEQYF.

The V gene is TRBV9, the J gene TRBJ2-1, with 10 nucleotides matching TRBD2. The CDR3 consists of 15 residues. CDR1 and CDR2 from the germline V gene are SGDLS and YYNGEE. V trimming: 5 bases; J trimming: 4 bases; junction bases outside the gene matches: 6. CDR3 region: CASSTGTSVYNEQFF. In DNA, the CDR3 is TGTGCCAGCAGTACCGGGACTAGCGTTTACAATGAGCAGTTCTTC.

The chain has TRBV6-4 and TRBJ2-1; D is possibly TRBD2 (5 bases). With 4 bases removed from V and 1 base from J, the gap between germline ends came to 11 bases. Germline values: CDR1 MRHNA, CDR2 SNTAGT. The CDR3 is made up of 15 amino acids. CDR3 sequence: CASSVPRGSYNEQFF. The CDR3 DNA sequence: TGTGCCAGCAGTGTCCCCCGGGGATCCTACAATGAGCAGTTCTTC.

This rearrangement joins TRBV29-1 to TRBJ2-7; possibly TRBD1 for D (6 bases). The V gene's germline CDR1 is SQVTM and CDR2 ANQGSEA. Trimming took 4 bases from V and 5 from J, leaving 12 bases between them. The CDR3 extends over 12 amino acids. This CDR3 reads CSVARGGDEQYF. DNA of the CDR3: TGCAGCGTTGCCAGGGGTGGGGACGAGCAGTACTTC.

The V gene is TRBV6-5, the J gene TRBJ2-7, with D possibly being TRBD1 (5 bases). V was trimmed by 0 bases and J by 0 bases, leaving 9 bases between them. The CDR3 loop spans 15 amino acids. Germline V lookup: CDR1 MNHEY, CDR2 SVGAGI. CDR3 DNA sequence: TGTGCCAGCAGTTACTCGAGTGACAGCTCCTACGAGCAGTACTTC. It codes for CASSYSSDSSYEQYF.

V and J are TRBV7-2 and TRBJ1-1, with D possibly matching TRBD1 (6 bases). Germline V gene lookup returns CDR1 SGHTA and CDR2 FQGNSA. The length of the CDR3 is 14 residues. Trimming took 5 bases from V and 4 from J, leaving 14 bases between them. The CDR3 nucleotides are TGTGCCAGCAGCCCGCTTGCAGGGGTCACTGAAGCTTTCTTT. Its protein is CASSPLAGVTEAFF. Drawing the rest from reference TRBV7-2 and TRBJ1-1, the complete variable domain is GAGVSQSPSNKVTEKGKDVELRCDPISGHTALYWYRQSLGQGLEFLIYFQGNSAPDKSGLPSDRFSAERTGGSVSTLTIQRTQQEDSAVYLCASSPLAGVTEAFFGQGTRLTVV.

The V and J genes are TRBV15 and TRBJ2-4; 13 bases map to TRBD2. Germline values: CDR1 LNHNV, CDR2 YYDKDF (reference sequence). This CDR3 contains 19 residues. V was pared by 0 bases and J by 3 bases, with 8 bases of the junction left unmatched. In DNA form, the CDR3 reads TGTGCCACCAGCAGAGATGCGGGGACTAGCGGGACTGTCAAAAACATTCAGTACTTC. Its translation: CATSRDAGTSGTVKNIQYF.

The chain couples TRBV3-1 (or the pseudogene TRBV3-2) to TRBJ2-4, with no clear D. Trimming stripped 2 bases from V and 3 bases from J, with 20 bases between. The CDR3 is 18 residues long. Germline V gene lookup returns CDR1 LGHDT and CDR2 YNNKEL (reference sequence). The CDR3 spells CASSQFPSTSSGKNIQYF. The CDR3 DNA reads as TGTGCCAGCAGCCAATTTCCCTCTACCTCCTCTGGCAAAAACATTCAGTACTTC.

The chain couples TRBV29-1 to TRBJ2-7; weak D call: TRBD2 (5 bases). CDR3 length: 19 amino acids. The germline V and J ends were trimmed by 2 bases and 2 bases, with 28 bases remaining between them. Germline V gene sequence: CDR1 SQVTM, CDR2 ANQGSEA. The CDR3 reads CSVETPVTPREPQTYEQYF. The CDR3 coding sequence is TGCAGCGTTGAAACTCCCGTTACGCCCCGGGAACCGCAAACCTACGAGCAGTACTTC.

For the CDR3, the DNA is TGTGCCAGCAGTTACTCGTTTGAAGGGGAAGACGAGCAGTACTTC. Translating it yields CASSYSFEGEDEQYF. This sequence joins TRBV6-2 or TRBV6-3 and TRBJ2-7, with D tentatively TRBD1 (5 bases). Germline V CDR1 and CDR2: MNHEY, SVGEGT. This CDR3 region has 15 residues. V lost 0 bases to trimming and J lost 5 bases, with 14 bases between them.

V usage is TRBV27 and J usage is TRBJ2-3; weak D call: TRBD2 (6 bases). Trimming left V 3 bases short and J 5 bases short, with 12 bases between. The germline gives CDR1 MNHEY, CDR2 SMNVEV (reference sequence). The CDR3 loop spans 14 amino acids. The CDR3 sequence is CASSFTSWGDTQYF. The DNA of the CDR3 is TGTGCCAGCAGTTTTACTAGCTGGGGAGATACGCAGTATTTT.

The genes are TRBV10-1 and TRBJ2-1; the D gene is possibly TRBD2 (6 bases). This CDR3 has 14 amino acids. The ends were cut back, 6 bases at V and 2 bases at J, with 11 bases in the middle. Germline V gives CDR1 WNHNN, CDR2 SYGVQD (reference sequence). The CDR3 here is CASSPGGPYNEQFF. The CDR3 nucleotides read TGCGCCAGCAGCCCTGGAGGGCCCTACAATGAGCAGTTCTTC.

This chain connects TRBV10-3 to TRBJ1-1; no clear D. V was pared by 2 bases and J by 5 bases, with 6 bases between. The germline V gene encodes CDR1 ENHRY and CDR2 SYGVKD. CDR3 length: 12 amino acids. The DNA of the CDR3 is TGTGCCATCAGTGAGGGATATACTGAAGCTTTCTTT. Encoded protein: CAISEGYTEAFF.

The chain is built from TRBV18 and TRBJ2-7, with 8 bases lining up with TRBD2. V lost 0 bases and J lost 7; bases outside the gene matches: 8. This CDR3 spans 15 amino acids. Per the germline V gene, CDR1 is KGHSH and CDR2 is LQKENI. The CDR3 region is CASSPPELAVTEQYF. CDR3 nucleotide sequence: TGTGCCAGCTCACCACCAGAACTAGCGGTTACGGAGCAGTACTTC.

The rearrangement links TRBV4-3 to TRBJ1-4; D is ambiguous. Germline-derived CDR1 and CDR2 are LGHNA and YSLEER. There are 14 residues in the CDR3. V was shortened by 1 base and J by 6 bases, with 9 bases between the two germline ends. The CDR3 spells CASSQAQVYEKLFF. For the CDR3, the DNA is TGCGCCAGCAGCCAAGCCCAGGTGTATGAAAAACTGTTTTTT.

This clone was counted once. The chain joins TRBV20-1 to TRBJ1-4; D uncertain. Germline CDR1 reads DFQATT; CDR2 reads SNEGSKA (reference sequence). The CDR3 is 14 residues long. The V end was cut by 3 bases, the J end by 8 bases, with 16 bases between. CDR3 DNA sequence: TGCAGTGCTAGTAGCCGCGGTAGAAGCGAAAAACTGTTTTTT. Amino acid sequence: CSASSRGRSEKLFF.

This clone was seen just once. V usage is TRBV4-3 and J usage is TRBJ2-7; perhaps TRBD2 as D (6 bases). The CDR3 has 15 residues. Trimming removed 4 bases from V and 6 bases from J, with 19 bases in between. The germline V gene has CDR1 LGHNA and CDR2 YSLEER. CDR3 sequence (DNA): TGCGCCAGCAGCCCCCAAATCGGGAGAGATAGCGAGCAGTACTTC. This codes for CASSPQIGRDSEQYF.